The 28 T cell receptor beta chains below all came from one sample that was sequenced in a study of blood T cell repertoires in COVID-19. Method: immunoSEQ multiplex PCR; TCRdb's copy keeps in-frame clones and lacks some. The data hold 200,000 to 250,000 clones, with under 85% observed a single time. Sequencing was done on a sample of peripheral blood. The receptors shown here come from a woman aged 80 or over with COVID-19, enrolled during active disease.

The chain couples TRBV24-1 to TRBJ1-5, with 11 bases fitting TRBD1. V shed 4 bases, J shed 4 bases, and the junction held 5 bases outside the gene matches. The germline CDR1 and CDR2 sequences are KGHDR and SFDVKD. CDR3 length: 16 amino acids. Written as DNA, the CDR3 is TGTGCCACCAGTGACCCCGGGACAGGGGGAAATCAGCCCCAGCATTTT. This gives the protein CATSDPGTGGNQPQHF.

This chain uses TRBV21-1 with TRBJ2-7; the table gives TRBD1 as D, unverified against the DNA. TRBV21-1 is deemed a pseudogene. The CDR3 is made up of 16 amino acids. The CDR3, as DNA: TGTGCCAGCAGCGGAGGGCAGGGGGCGTTAAGTGACGAGCAGTACTTC. Translating it yields CASSGGQGALSDEQYF.

Concerning this clone itself: At one boundary the junction diverges from the germline segment, which might be a read error. This rearrangement joins TRBV5-1 to TRBJ2-2; D may be TRBD2 (5 bases). From germline, CDR1 is SGHRS and CDR2 YFSETQ. The CDR3 loop spans 14 amino acids. The CDR3 region has the DNA TGCGCCAGCAGCTTGTTGACAAACACCGGGGAGCCGTTTTTT. Its translation is CASSLLTNTGEPFF.

The chain joins TRBV6-6 to TRBJ1-3; unclear D gene. The CDR3 runs 14 residues. Trimming cost V 6 bases and J 0 bases, with 9 bases left between them. CDR1 MNHNY and CDR2 SVGAGI come from the germline V gene (reference sequence). CDR3 loop: CASSPINSGNTIYF. CDR3 DNA sequence: TGTGCCAGCAGCCCTATTAACTCTGGAAACACCATATATTTT.

The chain is built from TRBV6-1 and TRBJ1-1, with a weak D call TRBD1 (6 bases). The V and J ends lost 2 bases and 2 bases respectively, with 15 bases between them. The V gene's germline CDR1 is MNHNS and CDR2 SASEGT. The CDR3 runs to 16 residues. CDR3: CASSETQRTENTEAFF. DNA of the CDR3: TGTGCCAGCAGTGAAACCCAAAGGACAGAAAACACTGAAGCTTTCTTT.

Many counts were recorded for this clone. V and J are TRBV30 and TRBJ1-3; 11 nucleotides agree with TRBD1. Germline values: CDR1 GTSNPN, CDR2 SVGIG (reference sequence). The CDR3 sequence is 19 residues long. Trimming took 1 base from V and 3 from J; bases not matched to a gene: 14. The CDR3 bases are TGTGCCTGGAGTGGCCCCGGACAGGGGGCCGATGGCGATGGAAACACCATATATTTT. Translation gives CAWSGPGQGADGDGNTIYF.

This clone has only a few counts. The rearrangement links TRBV13 to TRBJ2-1, with a possible D match to TRBD2 (6 bases). The V gene's germline CDR1 is PRHDT and CDR2 FYEKMQ (reference sequence). V shed 4 bases and J shed 1 base, with 20 bases lying between them. CDR3 length: 18 residues. CDR3 residues: CASSSPASGSRSYNEQFF. DNA of the CDR3: TGTGCCAGCAGCTCCCCCGCAAGCGGGTCCCGATCCTACAATGAGCAGTTCTTC.

The J gene is TRBJ2-3, the V gene TRBV18; tentative D call: TRBD2 (7 bases). Germline V lookup: CDR1 KGHSH, CDR2 LQKENI. The V end lost 5 bases, the J end lost 1 base, and 10 bases lay between the germline ends. This CDR3 is built from 14 residues. The CDR3 DNA sequence: TGTGCCAGCTCAGGGGGGGCAGGCACAGATACGCAGTATTTT. Its protein product is CASSGGAGTDTQYF.

In this sample, this clone turned up a few times. The chain employs TRBV5-1 and TRBJ1-1; D gene uncertain. The ends were cut back, 2 bases at V and 0 bases at J, with 14 bases in the middle. This CDR3 is 16 amino acids long. The germline gives CDR1 SGHRS, CDR2 YFSETQ. The CDR3: CASSFGVIMMNTEAFF. The CDR3 coding sequence is TGCGCCAGCAGCTTTGGAGTGATTATGATGAACACTGAAGCTTTCTTT.

A word on this clone: At the DNA level, this CDR3 is encoded by other sequences in the same sample as well. The rearrangement links TRBV5-1 to TRBJ1-4; 11 positions match TRBD1. The V gene's germline CDR1 is SGHRS and CDR2 YFSETQ. Trimming at V came to 5 bases and at J to 8 bases, leaving 5 bases not matched to a gene. The CDR3 is 14 residues long. This chain's CDR3 is CASSPGTGGEKLFF. CDR3 nucleotides: TGCGCCAGCAGTCCCGGGACAGGGGGGGAAAAACTGTTTTTT. Based on the CDR3 plus reference TRBV5-1 and TRBJ1-4, the full variable domain is KAGVTQTPRYLIKTRGQQVTLSCSPISGHRSVSWYQQTPGQGLQFLFEYFSETQRNKGNFPGRFSGRQFSNSRSEMNVSTLELGDSALYLCASSPGTGGEKLFFGSGTQLSVL.

The chain links TRBV7-6 to TRBJ1-4, with a weak D call TRBD1 (6 bases). This CDR3 is 15 amino acids long. The germline CDR1 and CDR2 sequences are SGHVS and FNYEAQ. Trimming pared 5 bases from V and 7 bases from J, leaving 17 bases between. The CDR3 sequence is CASSLNGGLGEKLFF. Here the CDR3 DNA reads TGTGCCAGCAGCCTCAACGGGGGGCTTGGTGAAAAACTGTTTTTT. Looking up the rest from reference TRBV7-6 and TRBJ1-4 gives the full variable domain: GAGVSQSPRYKVTKRGQDVALRCDPISGHVSLYWYRQALGQGPEFLTYFNYEAQQDKSGLPNDRFSAERPEGSISTLTIQRTEQRDSAMYRCASSLNGGLGEKLFFGSGTQLSVL.

CDR3 bases: TGTGCCAGCAGCCTACAGGGGGCGGGCACTGAAGCTTTCTTT. Translating gives CASSLQGAGTEAFF. The chain combines TRBV3-1 (or the pseudogene TRBV3-2) with TRBJ1-1, with 9 bases identical to TRBD1. Germline lookup yields CDR1 LGHDT and CDR2 YNNKEL (reference sequence). This CDR3 comprises 14 residues. The J segment lost 4 bases and the V segment lost 4 bases, leaving 4 bases of the junction unmatched.

V usage is TRBV5-6 and J usage is TRBJ1-1, with no clear D. The CDR3 runs to 13 residues. V was shortened by 5 bases and J by 4 bases, with 12 bases between the two germline ends. The V gene's germline CDR1 is SGHDT and CDR2 YYEEEE. CDR3 nucleotides: TGTGCCAGCAGGGAGGGATTTTCCACTGAAGCTTTCTTT. This codes for CASREGFSTEAFF.

The count of this clone is one. The chain uses TRBV10-3 and TRBJ2-1; D gene ambiguous. This CDR3 comprises 14 residues. Germline values: CDR1 ENHRY, CDR2 SYGVKD. Trimming left V 3 bases short and J 5 bases short, with 11 bases between. The CDR3 sequence: CAISEDIADNEQFF. The CDR3 bases are TGTGCCATCAGTGAAGACATCGCAGACAATGAGCAGTTCTTC.

The chain uses TRBV7-9 and TRBJ1-2; weak D call: TRBD1 (5 bases). The CDR3 spans 14 residues. The V end was cut by 7 bases, the J end by 2 bases, with 14 bases between. CDR1 and CDR2 from the germline V gene are SEHNR and FQNEAQ (reference sequence). Written as DNA, the CDR3 is TGTGCCAGCAACCGTGGGGCAGAGAACTATGGCTACACCTTC. It codes for CASNRGAENYGYTF.

This clone has more than one count but fewer than ten. This chain uses TRBV6-5 with TRBJ2-5; unclear D gene. This CDR3 is 15 amino acids long. V lost 6 bases to trimming and J lost 0 bases, with 14 bases between them. Germline CDR1 MNHEY, CDR2 SVGAGI. The CDR3 protein is CASSPQLGYQETQYF. The CDR3 coding sequence is TGTGCCAGCAGCCCACAGCTTGGGTACCAAGAGACCCAGTACTTC.

The rearrangement links TRBV19 to TRBJ1-3, with D possibly being TRBD1 (6 bases). Per germline, CDR1 LNHDA and CDR2 SQIVND (reference sequence). The CDR3 length is 17 residues. V shed 3 bases and J shed 3 bases, with 18 bases lying between them. CDR3 in amino acids: CASSIFPPGADGNTIYF. CDR3 coding DNA: TGTGCCAGTAGTATTTTCCCCCCAGGGGCAGATGGAAACACCATATATTTT.

The rearrangement joins TRBV7-3 to TRBJ2-3, with TRBD1 as a possible D gene (6 bases). V was pared by 5 bases and J by 10 bases, with 13 bases between. In germline, CDR1 is SGHTA, CDR2 FQGTGA. The CDR3 length is 12 residues. CDR3 sequence: CASSPLGGPQYF. Here the CDR3 DNA reads TGTGCCAGCAGCCCGCTTGGGGGCCCGCAGTATTTT. Full variable domain (missing parts from reference TRBV7-3 and TRBJ2-3): GAGVSQTPSNKVTEKGKYVELRCDPISGHTALYWYRQSLGQGPEFLIYFQGTGAADDSGLPNDRFFAVRPEGSVSTLKIQRTERGDSAVYLCASSPLGGPQYFGPGTRLTVL.

The chain employs TRBV2 and TRBJ1-6; 7 nucleotides line up with TRBD1. Germline lookup yields CDR1 SNHLY and CDR2 FYNNEI. CDR3 length: 18 residues. Trimming cost V 3 bases and J 0 bases; bases outside gene matches: 8. The CDR3 nucleotides are TGTGCCAGCAGTGAGGGGACAGAATCTAGCTCCTATAATTCACCCCTCCACTTT. This gives the protein CASSEGTESSSYNSPLHF.

The V gene is TRBV24-1, the J gene TRBJ2-5, with 10 positions matching TRBD1. Germline V CDR1 and CDR2: KGHDR, SFDVKD. The CDR3 runs to 16 residues. Trimming removed 3 bases from V and 4 bases from J; junction bases left unmatched: 7. The CDR3 region has the DNA TGTGCCACCAGTGATCCGGGACAGGGGCCTGGAGAGACCCAGTACTTC. Translation gives CATSDPGQGPGETQYF.

The V call is TRBV3-1 (or the pseudogene TRBV3-2), the J call TRBJ2-1; D unclear. Trimming pared 1 base from V and 1 base from J, leaving 14 bases between. Germline loops: CDR1 LGHDT, CDR2 YNNKEL (reference sequence). This CDR3 spans 17 amino acids. DNA for the CDR3: TGTGCCAGCAGCCAAGCATTGGTAGCTGATTCCTACAATGAGCAGTTCTTC. Translation gives CASSQALVADSYNEQFF.

The chain has TRBV27 and TRBJ2-7; 7 nucleotides agree with TRBD1. CDR3 length: 13 amino acids. The trim removed 6 bases at V and 0 bases at J, leaving 2 bases unmatched. The germline V gene has CDR1 MNHEY and CDR2 SMNVEV (reference sequence). In DNA form, the CDR3 reads TGTGCCAGCAGGGCAGGGGGCTCCTACGAGCAGTACTTC. Its protein is CASRAGGSYEQYF.

CDR3: CASSQDGTQSGNTIYF. CDR3 bases: TGTGCCAGCAGCCAAGATGGTACCCAGTCTGGAAACACCATATATTTT. The chain has TRBV3-1 (or the pseudogene TRBV3-2) and TRBJ1-3, with D unresolved. V lost 0 bases and J lost 1, with 10 bases in between. From germline, CDR1 is LGHDT and CDR2 YNNKEL (reference sequence). The CDR3 runs 16 residues.

J is TRBJ2-4 and V is TRBV18; maybe TRBD1 (6 bases). V was clipped by 2 bases and J by 7 bases, with 15 bases between them. Germline loops: CDR1 KGHSH, CDR2 LQKENI. The CDR3 spans 15 residues. The CDR3 DNA reads as TGTGCCAGCTCACCAGAATGGGGGCCCGAGAACATTCAGTACTTC. Amino acid sequence: CASSPEWGPENIQYF.

This clone was found once. This chain uses TRBV6-5 with TRBJ2-2; 7 nucleotides align to TRBD1. Unmatched junction bases numbered 1, after V lost 5 bases and J lost 1 base. Germline V lookup: CDR1 MNHEY, CDR2 SVGAGI. CDR3 length: 14 residues. This CDR3 reads CASSRQGNTGELFF. CDR3 sequence (DNA): TGTGCCAGCAGTCGACAGGGGAACACCGGGGAGCTGTTTTTT.

The CDR3 DNA reads as TGTGCCAGCAAGAGTTTAGCCCCTACTCGCGAGCAGTACTTC. This gives the protein CASKSLAPTREQYF. The V call is TRBV28, the J call TRBJ2-7; D call uncertain. This CDR3 has 14 residues. V was pared by 7 bases and J by 6 bases, with 19 bases between. The germline gives CDR1 MDHEN, CDR2 SYDVKM.

This clone was detected only a few times. The chain has TRBV7-3 and TRBJ2-1; the D is unclear. Between the trimmed V and J ends, which lost 5 bases and 6 bases, there was a span of 17 bases. The CDR3 runs 15 residues. CDR1 and CDR2 (germline): SGHTA, FQGTGA. The CDR3 DNA sequence: TGTGCCAGCAGCCCCCGGATGAGGCCCACCAATGAGCAGTTCTTC. Translated: CASSPRMRPTNEQFF.

The V and J genes are TRBV6-6 and TRBJ1-5, with a possible D match to TRBD1 (5 bases). The CDR3 has 14 amino acids. The germline V gene encodes CDR1 MNHNY and CDR2 SVGAGI (reference sequence). V was shortened by 8 bases and J by 4 bases, with 15 bases between the two germline ends. The CDR3 DNA reads as TGTGCCAGCCGCGCCGGTGGGGGGAATCAGCCCCAGCATTTT. This encodes CASRAGGGNQPQHF.